The 10 T cell receptor beta chains below come from one sample, sequenced in a study of T-cell memory formation after mild COVID-19. TCRdb re-called the 5' RACE reads with MiXCR, one entry per CDR3 protein. The sample has over 150,000 distinct CDR3 sequences, less than 20% seen once. Sequencing was performed on PBMCs or a T cell subset sorted from them (not recorded which). Receptor source: a man aged 18-30 years who had mild COVID-19 (a few samples of this study predate the infection). Cell type and time point are not known.

The CDR3, as DNA: TGTGCCAGCTCACCCCGGACAGGGGAGAATGAGCAGTTCTTC. This encodes CASSPRTGENEQFF. The V call is TRBV18, the J call TRBJ2-1, with 9 bases that match TRBD1. The germline gives CDR1 KGHSH, CDR2 LQKENI. The CDR3 contains 14 residues. V lost 3 bases and J lost 7; bases outside the gene matches: 4.

This clonotype has more than one count but fewer than ten. The chain has TRBV7-9 and TRBJ1-1, with D tentatively TRBD1 (6 bases). This CDR3 spans 14 amino acids. Germline assignment: CDR1 SEHNR and CDR2 FQNEAQ (reference sequence). V was cut by 1 base and J by 6 bases, with 12 bases left in between. The chain's CDR3 is CASSLEGGIPEAFF. The CDR3 region has the DNA TGTGCCAGCAGCTTAGAGGGGGGAATCCCTGAAGCTTTCTTT.

The genes are TRBV10-2 and TRBJ2-4; D tentatively reads TRBD1 or TRBD2 (6 bases each). Trimming pared 10 bases from V and 5 bases from J, leaving 15 bases between. The CDR3 extends over 13 amino acids. The germline V gene encodes CDR1 WSHSY and CDR2 SAAADI. The CDR3: CATQMGGENIQYF. CDR3 DNA: TGCGCCACCCAGATGGGGGGCGAAAACATTCAGTACTTC.

This clonotype was seen repeatedly, ten times or more. The J gene is TRBJ1-4, the V gene TRBV5-1; D is uncertain. The CDR3 contains 15 residues. The V and J ends lost 0 bases and 8 bases respectively, with 14 bases between them. Germline assignment: CDR1 SGHRS and CDR2 YFSETQ. CDR3: CASSLASQEGEKLFF. In DNA form, the CDR3 reads TGCGCCAGCAGCTTGGCCAGCCAGGAGGGAGAAAAACTGTTTTTT. Variable domain in full (rest from reference TRBV5-1 and TRBJ1-4): KAGVTQTPRYLIKTRGQQVTLSCSPISGHRSVSWYQQTPGQGLQFLFEYFSETQRNKGNFPGRFSGRQFSNSRSEMNVSTLELGDSALYLCASSLASQEGEKLFFGSGTQLSVL.

This clonotype was counted a few times. V gene TRBV14 combines with J gene TRBJ2-7, with D unresolved. Germline V gives CDR1 SGHDN, CDR2 FVKESK. With 4 bases removed from V and 6 bases from J, the gap between germline ends came to 13 bases. The CDR3 is made up of 13 amino acids. CDR3 region: CASSLTRRREQYF. CDR3 coding DNA: TGTGCCAGCAGCCTCACTCGTCGCCGCGAGCAGTACTTC.

The chain links TRBV7-2 to TRBJ1-5; D not certain. With 3 bases removed from V and 3 bases from J, the gap between germline ends came to 6 bases. The CDR3 sequence is 13 residues long. CDR1 is SGHTA and CDR2 is FQGNSA in the germline V gene. CDR3 nucleotide sequence: TGTGCCAGCAGCTTTTCCAACAATCAGCCCCAGCATTTT. It is translated as CASSFSNNQPQHF.

V usage is TRBV7-9 and J usage is TRBJ2-5; D is possibly TRBD1 (5 bases). The CDR3 length is 15 residues. Trimming shortened V by 5 bases and J by 5 bases, and 18 bases separated the two germline ends. Per the germline V gene, CDR1 is SEHNR and CDR2 is FQNEAQ (reference sequence). The CDR3 sequence: CASSRQFRRRETQYF. The CDR3 bases are TGTGCCAGCAGCCGACAGTTCCGGAGACGGGAGACCCAGTACTTC.

The V call is TRBV15, the J call TRBJ2-7; D is unresolved. The CDR3 has 13 amino acids. The V gene lost 0 bases and the J gene lost 3 bases, with 6 bases spanning the gap. CDR1 and CDR2 from the germline V gene are LNHNV and YYDKDF (reference sequence). CDR3 region: CATSREGNYEQYF. CDR3 bases: TGTGCCACCAGCAGAGAGGGGAACTACGAGCAGTACTTC.

The chain couples TRBV7-2 to TRBJ1-1, with a tentative D call TRBD1 (6 bases). This CDR3 comprises 15 residues. The V gene lost 4 bases and the J gene lost 1 base, with 13 bases spanning the gap. Germline CDR1 and CDR2: SGHTA and FQGNSA. The CDR3 protein is CASSYLGGANTEAFF. CDR3 in DNA: TGTGCCAGCAGCTACCTCGGGGGCGCGAACACTGAAGCTTTCTTT.

This clonotype has more than one count but fewer than ten. The chain joins TRBV5-1 to TRBJ1-5; D unclear. From germline, CDR1 is SGHRS and CDR2 YFSETQ. The CDR3 spans 16 residues. Trimming cost V 4 bases and J 3 bases, with 17 bases left between them. CDR3 coding DNA: TGCGCCAGCAGCCCCGGGCCCTCGCAAGACAATCAGCCCCAGCATTTT. Translating it yields CASSPGPSQDNQPQHF.